This TCR beta chain was identified during a study of naive and memory T cell subsets. Study results and limitations: From naive to CM, EM and EMRA, diversity decreased and Gini increased. There was no ground truth to check naive and memory subset results. In naive cells, over 90% of TCR sequences were seen only once.

This clonotype was counted only a few times. The antigen is undetermined. Two oligonucleotides, mixed equimolar, formed the beta constant-region primer covering TRBC1 and TRBC2. Ligation attached a single-stranded oligonucleotide with a 12-nucleotide UMI and the SP2 primer to the cDNA 3' end. TCRdb recomputed calls from the UMI-ligation and nested PCR reads with MiXCR, one row per CDR3 protein. The sample consists of roughly 21,000 distinct CDR3 sequences, 11% of them appearing once. CDR3 length equals 16 residues. CDR1 and CDR2 (germline): SNHLY, FYNNEI. The V gene end was trimmed by 3 bases and the J gene end by 8 bases; junction bases not matched to a gene: 11.

Material: central memory CD8+ T cells from blood. This sequence joins TRBV2 and TRBJ2-1; 9 positions match TRBD2. The receptor was isolated from a human donor in good health. CDR3 loop: CASSDRLAGRYYEQFF. For the CDR3, the DNA is TGTGCCAGCAGTGATAGGCTAGCGGGAAGGTACTATGAGCAGTTCTTC. Combining the CDR3 with reference TRBV2 and TRBJ2-1 gives the whole variable domain EPEVTQTPSHQVTQMGQEVILRCVPISNHLYFYWYRQILGQKVEFLVSFYNNEISEKSEIFDDQFSVERPDGSNFTLKIRSTKLEDSAMYFCASSDRLAGRYYEQFFGPGTRLTVL.